Sequencing of this T cell receptor (beta chain) was carried out in a study of shared clonotypes between healthy human individuals. Study-level background: Every donor yielded three CD4 naive, three CD4 memory, two CD8 naive and one CD8 memory plate.

TCRdb's copy holds only in-frame clones and misses some; the assay was immunoSEQ multiplex PCR. In the table there are about 2,500,000 clones, just over 90% of which are singletons. The authors divided CD4+ cells into CD45RA+ naive and CD45RA-negative memory subsets. Germline assignment: CDR1 LGHNA and CDR2 YSLEER. The V gene end was trimmed by 1 base and the J gene end by 2 bases; junction bases not matched to a gene: 4. The CDR3 has 16 residues. The source is a man aged 18 to 30 in good health. Sample: naive CD4+ T cells sorted from blood. Sample subset: CD45RA+ positively selected. V and J are TRBV4-3 and TRBJ2-3; TRBD2 matches at 9 bases. The CDR3 reads CASSQATSGATDTQYF. The CDR3 coding sequence is TGCGCCAGCAGCCAAGCGACTAGCGGAGCCACAGATACGCAGTATTTT.